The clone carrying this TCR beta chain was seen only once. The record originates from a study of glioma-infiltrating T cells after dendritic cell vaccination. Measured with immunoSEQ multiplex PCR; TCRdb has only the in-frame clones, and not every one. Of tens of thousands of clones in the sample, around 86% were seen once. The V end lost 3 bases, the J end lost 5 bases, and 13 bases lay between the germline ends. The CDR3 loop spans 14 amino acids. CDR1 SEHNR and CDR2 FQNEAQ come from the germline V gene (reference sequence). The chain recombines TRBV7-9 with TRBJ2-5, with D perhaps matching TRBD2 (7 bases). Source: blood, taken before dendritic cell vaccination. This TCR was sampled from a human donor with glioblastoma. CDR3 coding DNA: TGTGCCAGCAGCTTTGGGCGGGGGCAGGAGACCCAGTACTTC. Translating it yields CASSFGRGQETQYF.